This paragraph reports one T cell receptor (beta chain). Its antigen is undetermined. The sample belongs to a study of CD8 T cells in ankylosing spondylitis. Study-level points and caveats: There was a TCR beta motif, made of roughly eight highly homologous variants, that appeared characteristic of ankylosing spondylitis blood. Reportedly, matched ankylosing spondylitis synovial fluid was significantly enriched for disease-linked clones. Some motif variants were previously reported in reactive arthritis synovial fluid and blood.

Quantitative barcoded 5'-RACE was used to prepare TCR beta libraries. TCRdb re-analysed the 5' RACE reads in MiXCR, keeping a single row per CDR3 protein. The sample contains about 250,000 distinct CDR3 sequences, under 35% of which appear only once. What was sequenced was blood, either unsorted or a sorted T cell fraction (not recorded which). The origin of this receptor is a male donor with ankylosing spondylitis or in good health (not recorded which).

CDR3 bases: TGCAGTGCTAGGTTTAGCGGGGGGTTTCAAGAGACCCAGTACTTC. This encodes CSARFSGGFQETQYF. The rearrangement links TRBV20-1 to TRBJ2-5; 10 nucleotides line up with TRBD2. After removal of 3 bases from V and 2 bases from J, the junction contained 6 bases not matched to a gene. The CDR3 is made up of 15 amino acids. Germline V gene lookup returns CDR1 DFQATT and CDR2 SNEGSKA (reference sequence).